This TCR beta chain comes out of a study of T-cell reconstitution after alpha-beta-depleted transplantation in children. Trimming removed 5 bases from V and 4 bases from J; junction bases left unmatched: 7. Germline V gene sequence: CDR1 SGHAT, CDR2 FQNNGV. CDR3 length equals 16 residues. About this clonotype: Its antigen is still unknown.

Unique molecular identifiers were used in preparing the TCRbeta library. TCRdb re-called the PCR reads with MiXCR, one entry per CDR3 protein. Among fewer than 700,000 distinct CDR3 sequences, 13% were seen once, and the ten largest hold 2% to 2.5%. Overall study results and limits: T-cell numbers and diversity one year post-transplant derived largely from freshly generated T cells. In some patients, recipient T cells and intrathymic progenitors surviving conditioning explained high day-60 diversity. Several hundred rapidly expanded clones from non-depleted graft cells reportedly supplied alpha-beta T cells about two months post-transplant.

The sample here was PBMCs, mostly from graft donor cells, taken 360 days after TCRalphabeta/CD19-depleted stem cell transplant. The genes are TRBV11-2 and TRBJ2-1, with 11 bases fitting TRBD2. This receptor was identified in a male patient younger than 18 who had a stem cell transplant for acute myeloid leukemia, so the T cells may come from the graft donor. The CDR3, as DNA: TGTGCCAGCAGCCCAGAACTAGCGGGGGAATACAATGAGCAGTTCTTC. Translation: CASSPELAGEYNEQFF.